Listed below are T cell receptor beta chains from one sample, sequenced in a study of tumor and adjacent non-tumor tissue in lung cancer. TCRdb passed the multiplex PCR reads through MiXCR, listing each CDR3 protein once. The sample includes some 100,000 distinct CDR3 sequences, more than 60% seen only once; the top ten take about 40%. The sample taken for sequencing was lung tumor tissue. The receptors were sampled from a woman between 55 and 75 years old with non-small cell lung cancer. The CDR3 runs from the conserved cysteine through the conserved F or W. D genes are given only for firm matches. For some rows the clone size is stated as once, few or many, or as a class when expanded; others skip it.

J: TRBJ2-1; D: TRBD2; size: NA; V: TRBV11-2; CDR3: CASSLTSGGVDEQFF; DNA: TGTGCCAGCAGCTTAACTAGCGGGGGTGTGGATGAGCAGTTCTTC
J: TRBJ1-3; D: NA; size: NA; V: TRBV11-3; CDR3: CGSGSDTGNTIYF; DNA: TGTGGCAGCGGGTCTGACACCGGAAACACCATATATTTT
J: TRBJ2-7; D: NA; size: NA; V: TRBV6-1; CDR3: CVSSPGARTYEQYF; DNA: TGTGTCAGCTCGCCCGGAGCTAGGACCTACGAGCAGTACTTC
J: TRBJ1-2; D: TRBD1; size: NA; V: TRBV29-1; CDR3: CNGTMTGSYGYTF; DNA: TGCAACGGGACGATGACAGGGAGCTATGGCTACACCTTC
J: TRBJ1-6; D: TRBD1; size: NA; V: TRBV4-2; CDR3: CASSPPGQENSPLHF; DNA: TGTGCCAGCAGCCCTCCGGGACAGGAAAATTCACCCCTCCACTTT
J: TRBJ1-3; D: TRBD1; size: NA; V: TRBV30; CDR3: CAWGTGSYSGNTIYF; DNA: TGTGCCTGGGGGACAGGATCCTACTCTGGAAACACCATATATTTT
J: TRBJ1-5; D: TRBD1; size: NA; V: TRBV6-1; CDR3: CAGSPETGASQPQHF; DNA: TGTGCCGGCAGCCCCGAGACAGGGGCAAGCCAGCCCCAGCATTTT
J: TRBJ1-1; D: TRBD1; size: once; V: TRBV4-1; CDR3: CASSLGQAAKTEAFF; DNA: TGCGCCAGCAGCCTAGGACAGGCGGCGAAGACTGAAGCTTTCTTT
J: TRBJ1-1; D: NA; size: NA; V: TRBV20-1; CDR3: CSAGEATGISGTEAFF; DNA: TGCAGTGCTGGAGAGGCAACAGGGATTTCTGGGACTGAAGCTTTCTTT
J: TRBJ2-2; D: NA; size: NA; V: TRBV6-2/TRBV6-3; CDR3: CASSYTQQRANTEELFF; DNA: TGTGCCAGTAGTTACACCCAACAGAGGGCCAACACCGAGGAACTGTTTTTT
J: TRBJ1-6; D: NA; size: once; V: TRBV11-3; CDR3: CASSLEDGYNSPLQF; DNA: TGTGCCAGCAGCTTAGAGGACGGATATAATTCACCCCTTCAGTTT
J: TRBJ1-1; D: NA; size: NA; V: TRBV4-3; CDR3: CAISQDPGSTKAFF; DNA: TGCGCCATCAGCCAAGATCCAGGTTCCACGAAAGCTTTCTTT
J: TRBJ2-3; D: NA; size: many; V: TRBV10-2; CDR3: CASIAPPTDTQYF; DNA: TGCGCCAGCATCGCTCCACCCACAGATACGCAGTATTTT
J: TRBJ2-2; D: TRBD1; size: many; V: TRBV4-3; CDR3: CASSQEEGTASNTGELFF; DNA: TGCGCCAGCAGCCAAGAGGAAGGGACAGCCTCTAACACCGGGGAGCTGTTTTTT
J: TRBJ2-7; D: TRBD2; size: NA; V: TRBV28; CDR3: CASSPGLASSFEQYF; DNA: TGTGCCAGCAGCCCTGGACTAGCCAGCTCCTTCGAGCAGTACTTC
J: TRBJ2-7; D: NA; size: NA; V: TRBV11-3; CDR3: CASSSDTGTYGQYF; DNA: TGTGCCAGCAGCTCAGATACGGGGACCTACGGGCAGTACTTC
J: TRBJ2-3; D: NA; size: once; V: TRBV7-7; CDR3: CASSTGLTGDTQYF; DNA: TGTGCTAGCAGCACGGGACTTACTGGAGATACGCAGTATTTT
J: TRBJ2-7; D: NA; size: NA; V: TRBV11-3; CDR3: CVSSRDAWKQYF; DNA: TGTGTCAGCAGCCGGGACGCTTGGAAGCAGTACTTC